This TCR beta chain was obtained from a study of cytomegalovirus exposure and HLA in healthy donors. The length of the CDR3 is 13 residues. Germline CDR1 MRHNA, CDR2 SNTAGT. The germline V and J ends were trimmed by 4 bases and 4 bases, with 9 bases remaining between them. The study ran its PCR with 60 Vbeta and 13 Jbeta primers. Assay used: immunoSEQ multiplex PCR; TCRdb lists only in-frame clones, some missing. The repertoire holds approximately 140,000 clones, with 81% as singletons. This TCR was sampled from a man younger than 35 in good health and CMV-seronegative. J is TRBJ2-3 and V is TRBV6-4; a possible D gene is TRBD2 (6 bases). Sequencing used PBMCs. CDR3 in amino acids: CASSVASADTQYF. The CDR3 region has the DNA TGTGCCAGCAGTGTAGCTAGCGCAGATACGCAGTATTTT.